This T cell receptor (beta chain) was profiled in a study of control samples from healthy donors and cancer patients. The protocol was immunoSEQ multiplex PCR, while the TCRdb copy is restricted to in-frame clones and leaves out a portion. The profile covers tens of thousands of clones, with around 90% appearing a single time and 1.9% taken by the ten largest. The V gene end was trimmed by 5 bases and the J gene end by 10 bases; junction bases not matched to a gene: 12. Germline V gives CDR1 LNHDA, CDR2 SQIVND (reference sequence). This CDR3 contains 15 residues. The chain links TRBV19 to TRBJ1-5; 9 bases fit TRBD1. Specimen: PBMCs. The receptor was derived from a woman aged 60-75 years with head and neck cancer. In DNA, the CDR3 is TGTGCCAGTAGTGTCCGGACAGGGGAGGGGAGTCCCCAGCATTTT. Translating it yields CASSVRTGEGSPQHF.